A single sample is the source of the 8 T cell receptor beta chains below, sequenced in a study of prognosis after radiotherapy for stage I lung cancer. Multiplex PCR in two rounds served to amplify TCR beta CDR3 from genomic DNA. Primers specific to each TRBV and TRBJ gene were used in first-round PCR. MiXCR was run by TCRdb on the multiplex PCR reads, yielding one entry per CDR3 protein. There are 11,000 to 15,000 distinct CDR3 sequences in the sample; about a quarter occur only once, and 10% to 13% lies in the top ten. The sample was PBMCs, taken before or after stereotactic body radiation therapy (not recorded which). All receptors come from a donor over 45 with non-small cell lung cancer.

There are many counts of this clonotype. The chain employs TRBV11-2 and TRBJ2-5, with TRBD1 matching over 8 bases. Germline trimming cut 1 base from V and 5 bases from J; bases unmatched to any gene: 15. The CDR3 runs to 18 residues. Germline CDR1 and CDR2: SGHAT and FQNNGV. CDR3 residues: CASSLGARVRGQGETQYF. In nucleotides, the CDR3 is TGTGCCAGCAGCTTAGGGGCCCGAGTCAGGGGGCAGGGGGAGACCCAGTACTTC. Filled out from reference TRBV11-2 and TRBJ2-5, the complete variable domain reads EAGVAQSPRYKIIEKRQSVAFWCNPISGHATLYWYQQILGQGPKLLIQFQNNGVVDDSQLPKDRFSAERLKGVDSTLKIQPAKLEDSAVYLCASSLGARVRGQGETQYFGPGTRLLVL.

The table lists this clonotype with many counts. The V call is TRBV10-3, the J call TRBJ2-3; the match to TRBD1 covers 7 bases. Trimming took 10 bases from V and 3 from J; bases not matched to a gene: 10. The CDR3 has 14 amino acids. Germline values: CDR1 ENHRY, CDR2 SYGVKD. DNA of the CDR3: TGTGCCACCCTAAGGACAGGTCAGACAGATACGCAGTATTTT. Translated: CATLRTGQTDTQYF.

V and J are TRBV24-1 and TRBJ1-3, with D possibly matching TRBD1 (5 bases). The CDR3 sequence is 12 residues long. From germline, CDR1 is KGHDR and CDR2 SFDVKD. Trimming stripped 11 bases from V and 7 bases from J, with 14 bases between. The CDR3 region has the DNA TGTGCCAGCCGTGTAGGGACTAACACCATATATTTT. It specifies CASRVGTNTIYF.

The table lists this clonotype with many counts. The chain combines TRBV28 with TRBJ1-4; D is undetermined. The CDR3 sequence is 15 residues long. Germline V gives CDR1 MDHEN, CDR2 SYDVKM. V lost 7 bases, J lost 6 bases, and 18 bases lay in between. The CDR3 protein is CASTSADSRYEKLFF. The CDR3 DNA reads as TGTGCCAGCACCTCGGCGGACTCCCGGTATGAAAAACTGTTTTTT.

With regard to this clonotype: The junction departs from germline at one end; a sequencing error may be responsible. J is TRBJ2-3 and V is TRBV15, with D possibly being TRBD1 (5 bases). The CDR3 consists of 15 residues. CDR1 and CDR2 (germline): LNHNV, YYDKDF (reference sequence). CDR3 residues: CVTSRVVGNSDTQYF. The CDR3 DNA is TGTGTCACCAGCAGGGTAGTGGGAAACTCAGATACGCAGTATTTT.

This clonotype occurred many times. The gene calls are TRBV14 and TRBJ1-1; 8 nucleotides match TRBD1. CDR3 length: 13 residues. The V and J ends lost 5 bases and 11 bases, in that order; junction bases with no gene match: 10. Germline loops: CDR1 SGHDN, CDR2 FVKESK. CDR3 sequence (DNA): TGTGCCAGCAGCGGGACAGGAGGGGGACGGGCTTTCTTT. Amino acid sequence: CASSGTGGGRAFF.

A note on this clonotype: The junction does not match germline at one end; this may be a read error. The chain carries TRBV5-1 and TRBJ2-7; D gene unclear. CDR3 length: 14 residues. Germline V CDR1 and CDR2: SGHRS, YFSETQ. CDR3 in DNA: TGCGCCAGCAGCTTGGTTGTACCCCCCTACGATCAGTACTTC. This codes for CASSLVVPPYDQYF.

In its sample, this clonotype ranks as medium-sized. The chain employs TRBV9 and TRBJ1-6; 9 bases are shared with TRBD1. The CDR3 extends over 18 amino acids. The V segment lost 3 bases and the J segment 4 bases; nucleotides outside the gene matches: 11. The germline V gene encodes CDR1 SGDLS and CDR2 YYNGEE. The CDR3 DNA follows: TGTGCCAGCAGCGAGGGGACAGGGTCCCCAACGTATAATTCACCCCTCCACTTT. Its translation is CASSEGTGSPTYNSPLHF.